This T cell receptor beta chain was found in a study of beta chain features in type 1 diabetes. Across the whole study: Examined across all samples were about 110 million sorted cells.

The study, taken as a whole, reports: Diminished insertions and augmented deletions at VDJ junctions characterized type 1 diabetes patients.

Every sorted population was more than 95% pure. V dropped 2 bases and J dropped 3 bases, with 8 bases sitting between them. Germline CDR1 and CDR2: SGHTA and FQGNSA. This CDR3 is built from 13 residues. The sequenced template was cDNA made from the entire isolated RNA. Measured with immunoSEQ multiplex PCR; TCRdb has only the in-frame clones, and not every one. Of over 100,000 clones in the sample, roughly 43% were seen once. About this clone itself: What it recognizes is unknown.

V usage is TRBV7-2 and J usage is TRBJ2-7, with D possibly matching TRBD2 (6 bases). The clonotype comes from a young woman in good health. The specimen was stem cell memory CD4+ T cells from blood. CDR3 protein: CASSLRLDYEQYF. The CDR3 DNA reads TGTGCCAGCAGCTTAAGACTAGACTACGAGCAGTACTTC.